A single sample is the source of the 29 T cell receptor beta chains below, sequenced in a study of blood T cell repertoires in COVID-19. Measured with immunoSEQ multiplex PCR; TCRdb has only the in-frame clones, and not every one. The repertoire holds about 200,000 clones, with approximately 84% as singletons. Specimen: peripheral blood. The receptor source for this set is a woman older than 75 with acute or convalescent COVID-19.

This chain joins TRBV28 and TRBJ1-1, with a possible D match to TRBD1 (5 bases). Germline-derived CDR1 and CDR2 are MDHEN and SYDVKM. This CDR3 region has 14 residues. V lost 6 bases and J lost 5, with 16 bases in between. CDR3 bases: TGTGCCAGCAGCCTAGGGGCAGGGTGGACTGAAGCTTTCTTT. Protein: CASSLGAGWTEAFF.

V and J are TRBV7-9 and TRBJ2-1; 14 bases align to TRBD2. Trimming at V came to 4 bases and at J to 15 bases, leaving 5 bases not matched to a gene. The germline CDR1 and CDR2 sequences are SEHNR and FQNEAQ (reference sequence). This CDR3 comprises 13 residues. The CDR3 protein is CASSSGLAGVLFF. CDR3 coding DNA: TGTGCCAGCAGCTCGGGACTAGCGGGAGTGCTGTTCTTC.

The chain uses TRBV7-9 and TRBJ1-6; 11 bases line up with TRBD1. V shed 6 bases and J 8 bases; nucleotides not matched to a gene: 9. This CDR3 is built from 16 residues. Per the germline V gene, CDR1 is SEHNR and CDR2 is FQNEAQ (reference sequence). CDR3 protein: CASSQRTGGTDSPLHF. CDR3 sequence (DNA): TGTGCCAGCAGTCAAAGGACAGGGGGCACAGATTCACCCCTCCACTTT.

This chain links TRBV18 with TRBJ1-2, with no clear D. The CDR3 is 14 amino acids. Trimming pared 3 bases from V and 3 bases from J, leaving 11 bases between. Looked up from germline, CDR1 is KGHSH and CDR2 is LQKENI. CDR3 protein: CASSPSSGDYGYTF. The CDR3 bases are TGTGCCAGCTCACCTTCAAGCGGGGACTATGGCTACACCTTC.

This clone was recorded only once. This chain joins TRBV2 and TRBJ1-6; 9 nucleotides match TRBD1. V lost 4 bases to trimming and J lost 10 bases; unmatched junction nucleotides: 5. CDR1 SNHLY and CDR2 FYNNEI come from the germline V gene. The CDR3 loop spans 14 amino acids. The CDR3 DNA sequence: TGTGCCAGCAGTGGGGACAGGGTCTTCTCACCCCTCCACTTT. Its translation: CASSGDRVFSPLHF.

The CDR3 nucleotides are TGCGCCAGCAGCTTGAGTCGGAGACAGGGTTCCACCGGGGAGCTGTTTTTT. This encodes CASSLSRRQGSTGELFF. The chain couples TRBV5-1 to TRBJ2-2; 7 bases agree with TRBD1. The J segment lost 4 bases and the V segment lost 1 base, leaving 10 bases of the junction unmatched. The germline gives CDR1 SGHRS, CDR2 YFSETQ. CDR3 length: 17 residues.

The CDR3 here is CASSYSQALGHSNQPQHF. The CDR3 DNA sequence: TGTGCCAGCAGTTACTCGCAGGCCCTGGGTCATAGCAATCAGCCCCAGCATTTT. The rearrangement links TRBV6-2 or TRBV6-3 to TRBJ1-5; D call uncertain. The CDR3 runs to 18 residues. Germline loops: CDR1 MNHEY, CDR2 SVGEGT. Trimming removed 0 bases at V and 0 bases at J, with 15 bases between.

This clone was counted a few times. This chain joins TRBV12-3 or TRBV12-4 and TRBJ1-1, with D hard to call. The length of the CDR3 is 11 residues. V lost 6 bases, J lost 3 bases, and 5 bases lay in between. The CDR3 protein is CASSRDTEAFF. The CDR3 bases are TGTGCCAGCAGCCGGGACACTGAAGCTTTCTTT.

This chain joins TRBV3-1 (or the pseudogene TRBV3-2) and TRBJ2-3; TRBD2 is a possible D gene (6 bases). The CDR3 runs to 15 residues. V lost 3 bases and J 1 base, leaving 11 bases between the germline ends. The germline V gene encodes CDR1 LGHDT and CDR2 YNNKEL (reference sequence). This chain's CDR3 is CASSHRGIRTDTQYF. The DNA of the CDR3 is TGTGCCAGCAGCCATCGCGGGATCCGCACAGATACGCAGTATTTT.

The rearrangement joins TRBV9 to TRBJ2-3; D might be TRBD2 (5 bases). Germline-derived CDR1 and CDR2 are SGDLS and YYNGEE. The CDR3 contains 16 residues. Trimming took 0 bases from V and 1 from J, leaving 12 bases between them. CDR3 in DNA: TGTGCCAGCAGCGTAGGGGTGGGAGTGGGCACAGATACGCAGTATTTT. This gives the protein CASSVGVGVGTDTQYF.

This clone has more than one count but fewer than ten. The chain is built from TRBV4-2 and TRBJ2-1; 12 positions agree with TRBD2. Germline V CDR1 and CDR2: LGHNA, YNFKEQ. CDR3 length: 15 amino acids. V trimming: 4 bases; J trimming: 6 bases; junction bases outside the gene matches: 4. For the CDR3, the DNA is TGTGCCAGCAGCCGATGGACTAGCGGGGTCAATGAGCAGTTCTTC. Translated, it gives CASSRWTSGVNEQFF.

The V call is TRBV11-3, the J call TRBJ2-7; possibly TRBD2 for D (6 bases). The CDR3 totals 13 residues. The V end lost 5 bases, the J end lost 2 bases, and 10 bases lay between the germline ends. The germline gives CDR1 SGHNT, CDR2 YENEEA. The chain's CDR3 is CASSRGTAYEQYF. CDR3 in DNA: TGTGCCAGCAGCCGGGGGACTGCCTACGAGCAGTACTTC.

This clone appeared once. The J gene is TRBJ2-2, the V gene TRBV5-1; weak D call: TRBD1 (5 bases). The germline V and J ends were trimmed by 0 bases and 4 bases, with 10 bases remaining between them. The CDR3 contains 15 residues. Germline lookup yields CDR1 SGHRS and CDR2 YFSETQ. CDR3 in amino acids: CASSLVQGGTGELFF. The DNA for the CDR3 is TGCGCCAGCAGCTTGGTTCAGGGCGGCACCGGGGAGCTGTTTTTT.

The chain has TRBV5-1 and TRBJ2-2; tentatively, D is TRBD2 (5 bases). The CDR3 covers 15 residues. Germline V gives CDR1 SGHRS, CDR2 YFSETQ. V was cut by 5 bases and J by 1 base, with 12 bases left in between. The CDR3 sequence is CASSQLEGNTGELFF. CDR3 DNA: TGCGCCAGCAGTCAACTCGAGGGGAACACCGGGGAGCTGTTTTTT.

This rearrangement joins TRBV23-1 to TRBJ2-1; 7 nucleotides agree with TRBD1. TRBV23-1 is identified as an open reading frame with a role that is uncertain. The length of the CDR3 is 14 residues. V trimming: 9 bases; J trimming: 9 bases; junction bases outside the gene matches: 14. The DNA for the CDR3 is TGCGCCAGGGGGGCCCCACAGGGGTCGGGTGAGCAGTTCTTC. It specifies CARGAPQGSGEQFF.

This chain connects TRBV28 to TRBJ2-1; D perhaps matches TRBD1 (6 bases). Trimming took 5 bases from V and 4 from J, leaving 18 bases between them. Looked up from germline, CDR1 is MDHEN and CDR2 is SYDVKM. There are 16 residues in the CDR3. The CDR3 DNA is TGTGCCAGCAGTACATCTTCAGGGGCGCCTTACAATGAGCAGTTCTTC. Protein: CASSTSSGAPYNEQFF.

The CDR3 spells CASSLVSGASGSYEQFF. The CDR3 coding sequence is TGTGCCAGCAGTTTGGTTAGTGGGGCTAGCGGGAGCTATGAGCAGTTCTTC. The rearrangement joins TRBV28 to TRBJ2-1; 10 positions match TRBD2. This CDR3 spans 17 amino acids. Trimming took 3 bases from V and 8 from J; bases not matched to a gene: 13. Germline CDR1 is MDHEN and CDR2 is SYDVKM.

For the CDR3, the DNA is TGTGCCAGCAGTTACAGGTCGGGGGGAGGCTATGGCTACACCTTC. Translated: CASSYRSGGGYGYTF. This chain connects TRBV6-5 to TRBJ1-2, with a weak D call TRBD1 (5 bases). The ends were cut back, 2 bases at V and 4 bases at J, with 14 bases in the middle. The CDR3 sequence is 15 residues long. Germline V lookup: CDR1 MNHEY, CDR2 SVGAGI.

CDR3 nucleotide sequence: TGCAGTGGGGAGACTAAAGAGACCCAGTACTTC. It yields the protein CSGETKETQYF. The J gene is TRBJ2-5, the V gene TRBV20-1, with D possibly TRBD2 on 5 matching bases. There are 11 residues in the CDR3. Trimming took 7 bases from V and 3 from J, leaving 9 bases between them. Germline V gene data show CDR1 as DFQATT and CDR2 as SNEGSKA (reference sequence).

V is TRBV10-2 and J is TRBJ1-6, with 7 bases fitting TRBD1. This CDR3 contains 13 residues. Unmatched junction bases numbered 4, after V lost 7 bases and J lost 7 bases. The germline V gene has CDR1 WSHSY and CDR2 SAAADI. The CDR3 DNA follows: TGCGCCAGCATCCGGGACAGCAATTCACCCCTCCACTTT. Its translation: CASIRDSNSPLHF.

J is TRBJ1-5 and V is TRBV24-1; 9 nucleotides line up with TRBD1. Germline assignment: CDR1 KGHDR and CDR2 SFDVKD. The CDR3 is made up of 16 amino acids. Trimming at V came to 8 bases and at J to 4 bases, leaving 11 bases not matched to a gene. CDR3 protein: CATTKWGQGRNQPQHF. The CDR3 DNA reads TGTGCCACCACTAAATGGGGACAGGGTAGGAATCAGCCCCAGCATTTT.

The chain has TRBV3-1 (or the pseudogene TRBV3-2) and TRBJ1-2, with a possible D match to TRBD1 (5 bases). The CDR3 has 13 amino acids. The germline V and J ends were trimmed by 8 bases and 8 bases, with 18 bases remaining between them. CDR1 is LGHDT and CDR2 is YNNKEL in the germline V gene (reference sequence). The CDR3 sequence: CASRGGTGNGYTF. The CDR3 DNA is TGTGCCAGCCGGGGAGGGACGGGGAACGGCTACACCTTC.

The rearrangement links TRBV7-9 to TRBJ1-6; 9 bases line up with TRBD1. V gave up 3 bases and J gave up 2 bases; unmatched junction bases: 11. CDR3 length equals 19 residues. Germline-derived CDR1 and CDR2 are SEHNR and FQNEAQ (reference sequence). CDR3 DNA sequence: TGTGCCAGCAGCTTCGGGACAGGGATCGGCTCCACCTATAATTCACCCCTCCACTTT. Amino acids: CASSFGTGIGSTYNSPLHF.

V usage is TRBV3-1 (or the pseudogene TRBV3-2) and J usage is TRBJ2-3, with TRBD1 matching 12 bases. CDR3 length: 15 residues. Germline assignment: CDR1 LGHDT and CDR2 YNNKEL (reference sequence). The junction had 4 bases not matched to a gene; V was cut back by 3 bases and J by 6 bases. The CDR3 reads CASSHTGTGGDTQYF. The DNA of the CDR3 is TGTGCCAGCAGCCACACCGGGACAGGGGGCGATACGCAGTATTTT.

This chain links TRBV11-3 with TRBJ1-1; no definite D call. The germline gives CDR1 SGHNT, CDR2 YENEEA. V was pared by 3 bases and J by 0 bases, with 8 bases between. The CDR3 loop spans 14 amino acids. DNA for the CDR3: TGTGCCAGCAGCTTGTCCAGTTTGAACACTGAAGCTTTCTTT. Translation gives CASSLSSLNTEAFF.

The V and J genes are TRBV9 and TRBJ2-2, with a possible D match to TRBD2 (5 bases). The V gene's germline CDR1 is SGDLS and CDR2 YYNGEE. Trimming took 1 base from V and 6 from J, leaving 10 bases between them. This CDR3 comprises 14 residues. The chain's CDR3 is CASSVSLAPGELFF. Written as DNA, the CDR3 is TGTGCCAGCAGCGTATCATTAGCGCCCGGGGAGCTGTTTTTT.

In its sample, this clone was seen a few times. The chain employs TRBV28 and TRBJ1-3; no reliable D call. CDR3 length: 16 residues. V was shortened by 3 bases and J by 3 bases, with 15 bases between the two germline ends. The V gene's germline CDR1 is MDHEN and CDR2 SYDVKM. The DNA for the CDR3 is TGTGCCAGCAGTTTCTTTCGGGAGAGTAATGGAAACACCATATATTTT. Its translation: CASSFFRESNGNTIYF.

The CDR3 bases are TGCAGTGCTAGTGGGCAGGGGGGTAGCTACGAGCAGTACTTC. This sequence encodes CSASGQGGSYEQYF. The J gene is TRBJ2-7, the V gene TRBV20-1, with D perhaps TRBD1 (7 bases). Trimming stripped 3 bases from V and 3 bases from J, with 15 bases between. CDR1 and CDR2 from the germline V gene are DFQATT and SNEGSKA (reference sequence). The CDR3 loop spans 14 amino acids.

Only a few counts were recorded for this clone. The CDR3 loop is CAWNKERTSGRGSTDTQYF. The CDR3 nucleotides read TGTGCCTGGAACAAAGAACGGACTAGCGGGAGGGGTAGCACAGATACGCAGTATTTT. The chain uses TRBV30 and TRBJ2-3, with 15 bases identical to TRBD2. CDR3 length: 19 residues. Germline V CDR1 and CDR2: GTSNPN, SVGIG (reference sequence). The ends lost 4 bases at V and 0 bases at J; junction bases unmatched: 11.